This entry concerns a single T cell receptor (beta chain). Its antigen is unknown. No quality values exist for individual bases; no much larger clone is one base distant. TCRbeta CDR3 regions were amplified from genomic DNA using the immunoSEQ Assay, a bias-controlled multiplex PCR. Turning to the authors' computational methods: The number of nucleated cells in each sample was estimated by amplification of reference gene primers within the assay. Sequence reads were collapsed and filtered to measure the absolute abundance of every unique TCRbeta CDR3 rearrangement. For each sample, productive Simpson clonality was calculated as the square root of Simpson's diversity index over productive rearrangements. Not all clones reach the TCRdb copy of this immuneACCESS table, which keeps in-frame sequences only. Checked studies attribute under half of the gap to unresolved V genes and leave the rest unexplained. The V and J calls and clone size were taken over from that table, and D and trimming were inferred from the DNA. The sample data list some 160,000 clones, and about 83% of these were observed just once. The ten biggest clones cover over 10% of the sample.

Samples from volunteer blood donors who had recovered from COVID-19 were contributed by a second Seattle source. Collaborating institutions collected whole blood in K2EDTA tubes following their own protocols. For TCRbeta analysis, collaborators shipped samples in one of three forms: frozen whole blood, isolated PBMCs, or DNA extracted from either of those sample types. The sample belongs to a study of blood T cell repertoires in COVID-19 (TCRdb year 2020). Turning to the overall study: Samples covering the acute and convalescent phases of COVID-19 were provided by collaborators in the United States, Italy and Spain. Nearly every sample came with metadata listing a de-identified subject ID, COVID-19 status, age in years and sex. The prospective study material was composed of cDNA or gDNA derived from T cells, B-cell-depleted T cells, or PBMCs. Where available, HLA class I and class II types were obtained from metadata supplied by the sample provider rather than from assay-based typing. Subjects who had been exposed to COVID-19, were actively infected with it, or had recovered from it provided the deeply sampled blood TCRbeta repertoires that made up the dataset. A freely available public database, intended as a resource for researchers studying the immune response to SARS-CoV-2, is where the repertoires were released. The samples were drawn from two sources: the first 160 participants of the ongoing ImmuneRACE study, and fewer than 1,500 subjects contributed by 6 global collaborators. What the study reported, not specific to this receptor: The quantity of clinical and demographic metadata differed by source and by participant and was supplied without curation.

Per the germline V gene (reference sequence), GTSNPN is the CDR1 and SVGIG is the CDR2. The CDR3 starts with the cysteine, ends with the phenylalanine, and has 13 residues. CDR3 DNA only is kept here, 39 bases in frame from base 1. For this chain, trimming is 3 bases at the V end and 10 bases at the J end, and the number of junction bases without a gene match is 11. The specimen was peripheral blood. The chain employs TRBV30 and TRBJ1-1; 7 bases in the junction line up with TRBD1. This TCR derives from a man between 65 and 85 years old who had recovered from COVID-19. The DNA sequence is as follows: TGTGCCTGGAGGGGGACAGCCGAACCCGGAGCTTTCTTT. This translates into CAWRGTAEPGAFF.